The TCR beta chain described here comes from a study of shared clonotypes between healthy human individuals. As regards this clone: Its antigen is not known.

This table comes from immunoSEQ multiplex PCR, and its TCRdb copy is limited to in-frame clones, with some not included. The repertoire holds roughly 2,000,000 clones, approximately 94% seen once, with more than 0.9% in the top ten. Naive CD8 cells lacked CD45RO and underwent positive selection for CCR7, leaving out terminally differentiated effector memory CD45RA+ cells. Healthy adults negative for HIV, lacking recent acute infections or vaccinations, served as donors. Every donor, a Caucasian adult, lived in Nashville, Tennessee. Whole-study findings and limits: Sequencing of the sorted subsets was shown by rarefaction to be incomplete despite large depth.

The TCR sequence derives from a man aged 18 to 30 in good health. The sequenced sample consisted of naive CD8+ T cells sorted from blood.

The CDR3 DNA follows: TGCGCCAGCAGCCCTACTAGCGGGGGGGTCGGAGAGACCCAGTACTTC. This translates into CASSPTSGGVGETQYF. The rearrangement uses TRBV4-1 and TRBJ2-5; 13 positions match TRBD2. The CDR3 has 16 amino acids. Germline trimming cut 4 bases from V and 4 bases from J; bases unmatched to any gene: 6. CDR1 is MGHRA and CDR2 is YSYEKL in the germline V gene.